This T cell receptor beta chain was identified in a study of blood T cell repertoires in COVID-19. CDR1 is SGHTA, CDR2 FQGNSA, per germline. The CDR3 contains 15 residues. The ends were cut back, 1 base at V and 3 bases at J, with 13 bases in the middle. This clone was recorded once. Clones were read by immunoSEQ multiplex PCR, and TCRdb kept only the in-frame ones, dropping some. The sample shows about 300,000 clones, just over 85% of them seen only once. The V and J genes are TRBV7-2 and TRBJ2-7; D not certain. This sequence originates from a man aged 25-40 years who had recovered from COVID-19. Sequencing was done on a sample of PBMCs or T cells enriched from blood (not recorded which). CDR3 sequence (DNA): TGTGCCAGCAGCTTAGTGGAGACGCCCATCTACGAGCAGTACTTC. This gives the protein CASSLVETPIYEQYF.